The 15 T cell receptor beta chains listed next were all sequenced from one sample in a study of early T cells in non-severe SARS-CoV-2 infection (dated by TCRdb to about 2021). The library was obtained by 5' RACE. Instrument used: NextSeq 500. The public sequencing data were trimmed at Q25 with fastp and processed into clonotypes with MiXCR by TCRdb, which kept only in-frame beta chains. Every entry covers one CDR3 protein and lists the most common genes and DNA from its rows. A total of about 60,000 distinct CDR3 sequences appear in this sample, about 8.9% of them only once. The top ten hold approximately 18% of the sample. Sample: whole blood. Receptors originate from an adult who was a healthcare worker with PCR-confirmed SARS-CoV-2 infection or an uninfected control (not recorded which).

This sequence joins TRBV7-9 and TRBJ1-1, with 7 bases identical to TRBD1. CDR3 size: 14 residues. V was clipped by 6 bases and J by 6 bases; unmatched bases: 10. Germline loops: CDR1 SEHNR, CDR2 FQNEAQ (reference sequence). CDR3 nucleotide sequence: TGTGCCAGCAGAGAGGGACAGATTCACGCTGAAGCTTTCTTT. Protein product: CASREGQIHAEAFF.

A few counts support this clonotype. This chain uses TRBV3-1 with TRBJ1-2; no definite D call. This CDR3 is built from 15 residues. Germline V lookup: CDR1 LGHDT, CDR2 YNNKEL (reference sequence). V was clipped by 4 bases and J by 2 bases, with 14 bases between them. In nucleotides, the CDR3 is TGTGCCAGCAGCCCTCCCCCCCCTACGAACTATGGCTACACCTTC. This codes for CASSPPPPTNYGYTF.

This clonotype was seen more than once but under ten times. V and J are TRBV4-2 and TRBJ1-1, with D unclear. V dropped 4 bases and J dropped 0 bases, with 12 bases sitting between them. The germline V gene has CDR1 LGHNA and CDR2 YNFKEQ. There are 15 residues in the CDR3. CDR3 DNA: TGTGCCAGCAGCCTGGGGAACCCAGTGAACACTGAAGCTTTCTTT. Translation gives CASSLGNPVNTEAFF.

The chain uses TRBV28 and TRBJ2-1; D is possibly TRBD2 (6 bases). Trimming removed 8 bases from V and 7 bases from J, with 12 bases in between. This CDR3 contains 12 residues. Per the germline V gene, CDR1 is MDHEN and CDR2 is SYDVKM. CDR3: CASREWGNEQFF. The CDR3 region has the DNA TGTGCCAGCCGGGAGTGGGGGAATGAGCAGTTCTTC.

Written as DNA, the CDR3 is TGTGCCATCAGTGCCCCGGGACAGGGTTACACTGAAGCTTTCTTT. Translating gives CAISAPGQGYTEAFF. The J gene is TRBJ1-1, the V gene TRBV10-3; 9 nucleotides align to TRBD1. The CDR3 is made up of 15 amino acids. Germline trimming cut 4 bases from V and 3 bases from J; bases unmatched to any gene: 6. Per the germline V gene, CDR1 is ENHRY and CDR2 is SYGVKD.

This clonotype occurred a few times. This rearrangement joins TRBV6-4 to TRBJ1-1; the D gene is possibly TRBD1 (5 bases). Trimming pared 4 bases from V and 2 bases from J, leaving 8 bases between. The germline CDR1 and CDR2 sequences are MRHNA and SNTAGT. The CDR3 is 13 residues long. The CDR3 spells CASSVGGNTEAFF. The CDR3 nucleotides are TGTGCCAGCAGTGTCGGGGGTAACACTGAAGCTTTCTTT.

Only a few counts were recorded for this clonotype. The J gene is TRBJ1-4, the V gene TRBV4-2; the D is unclear. CDR1 and CDR2 from the germline V gene are LGHNA and YNFKEQ. V lost 0 bases to trimming and J lost 8 bases, with 13 bases between them. The CDR3 covers 15 residues. CDR3 DNA: TGTGCCAGCAGCCAAGAGGTCCAAACGGGGGAAAAACTGTTTTTT. As protein: CASSQEVQTGEKLFF.

In this sample, this clonotype turned up many times. The chain has TRBV18 and TRBJ1-2, with 7 bases lining up with TRBD1. Germline CDR1 KGHSH, CDR2 LQKENI. Trimming removed 3 bases from V and 2 bases from J; junction bases left unmatched: 6. This CDR3 comprises 15 residues. CDR3: CASSPEARGNYGYTF. In nucleotides, the CDR3 is TGTGCCAGCTCACCGGAGGCCAGGGGGAACTATGGCTACACCTTC.

This clonotype came up many times. The chain couples TRBV6-2 or TRBV6-3 to TRBJ1-2; no firm D call. V lost 0 bases, J lost 7 bases, and 6 bases lay in between. The germline V gene has CDR1 MNHEY and CDR2 SVGEGT. The CDR3 contains 12 residues. CDR3 in amino acids: CASSYSRSGYTF. Here the CDR3 DNA reads TGTGCCAGCAGTTACTCGAGGAGTGGCTACACCTTC.

The CDR3 is CASSPGTGAETQYF. CDR3 DNA: TGTGCCAGCTCACCGGGGACAGGGGCGGAGACCCAGTACTTC. The J gene is TRBJ2-5, the V gene TRBV18; the match to TRBD1 covers 10 bases. Germline V CDR1 and CDR2: KGHSH, LQKENI. CDR3 length: 14 amino acids. Trimming at V came to 3 bases and at J to 5 bases, leaving 3 bases not matched to a gene.

In this sample, this clonotype turned up many times. V is TRBV11-2 and J is TRBJ2-1; D is unclear. Per germline, CDR1 SGHAT and CDR2 FQNNGV. The CDR3 covers 14 residues. V gave up 8 bases and J gave up 3 bases, with 14 bases separating them. CDR3 region: CASGLGLGYNEQFF. The CDR3, as DNA: TGTGCCAGCGGCCTTGGGCTCGGCTACAATGAGCAGTTCTTC.

This clonotype was seen more than once but under ten times. The chain employs TRBV5-1 and TRBJ1-1; D perhaps matches TRBD1 (5 bases). The V gene's germline CDR1 is SGHRS and CDR2 YFSETQ. The CDR3 contains 15 residues. V lost 0 bases, J lost 1 base, and 10 bases lay in between. CDR3 in DNA: TGCGCCAGCAGCTTGGAGGGGAGGGAGAACACTGAAGCTTTCTTT. Its protein product is CASSLEGRENTEAFF.

This clonotype has a count of ten or more. The rearrangement joins TRBV28 to TRBJ2-1; 8 bases fit TRBD2. CDR3 length equals 15 residues. Germline lookup yields CDR1 MDHEN and CDR2 SYDVKM. Trimming took 5 bases from V and 3 from J; bases not matched to a gene: 6. The CDR3 DNA follows: TGTGCCAGCAGTCCGCAGCGGGAGTTCTACAATGAGCAGTTCTTC. The encoded protein is CASSPQREFYNEQFF.

In this sample, this clonotype turned up a few times. The chain links TRBV6-1 to TRBJ2-3; possible D gene TRBD2, 6 bases. Germline V lookup: CDR1 MNHNS, CDR2 SASEGT. This CDR3 has 16 amino acids. The V and J ends lost 6 bases and 0 bases respectively, with 16 bases between them. CDR3 DNA sequence: TGTGCCAGCAGCCTGGGGGGTAGCGGAAGCACAGATACGCAGTATTTT. Translated, it gives CASSLGGSGSTDTQYF.

At least ten counts were recorded for this clonotype. The genes are TRBV6-2 or TRBV6-3 and TRBJ2-2; 8 nucleotides match TRBD2. Per the germline V gene, CDR1 is MNHEY and CDR2 is SVGEGT. The length of the CDR3 is 15 residues. V shed 4 bases, J shed 4 bases, and the junction held 5 bases outside the gene matches. The CDR3 DNA reads as TGTGCCAGCAGTTTCCTAGCGGGTAGCACCGGGGAGCTGTTTTTT. This sequence encodes CASSFLAGSTGELFF.